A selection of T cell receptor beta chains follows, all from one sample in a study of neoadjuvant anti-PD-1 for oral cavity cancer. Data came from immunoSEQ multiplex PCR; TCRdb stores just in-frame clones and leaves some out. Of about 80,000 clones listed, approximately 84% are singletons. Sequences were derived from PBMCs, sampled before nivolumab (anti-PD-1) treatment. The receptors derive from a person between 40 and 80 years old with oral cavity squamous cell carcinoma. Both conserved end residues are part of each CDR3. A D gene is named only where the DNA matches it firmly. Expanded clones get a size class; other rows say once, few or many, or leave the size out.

CDR3 DNA: TGTGCCATCAGTGATGGGGGGGGCGAGGAGACCCAGTACTTC
CDR3 protein: CAISDGGGEETQYF
clone size: -
J gene: TRBJ2-5
CDR3 length: 14
D gene: -
V gene: TRBV10-3

CDR3 DNA: TGTGCCAGCTCACCAGGGAGTAGGGATCAGCCCCAGCATTTT
CDR3 protein: CASSPGSRDQPQHF
clone size: -
J gene: TRBJ1-5
CDR3 length: 14
D gene: -
V gene: TRBV18

CDR3 DNA: TGCGCCAGCAGCTTGGTGGTGGGGTTGGGCACTGAAGCTTTCTTT
CDR3 protein: CASSLVVGLGTEAFF
clone size: -
J gene: TRBJ1-1
CDR3 length: 15
D gene: -
V gene: TRBV5-1

CDR3 DNA: TGCAGCGTTGATGTAAGTGGGAGAAATGAGCAGTTCTTC
CDR3 protein: CSVDVSGRNEQFF
clone size: -
J gene: TRBJ2-1
CDR3 length: 13
D gene: -
V gene: TRBV29-1

CDR3 DNA: TGCGCCAGCAGCTGGGTAACGGGGACCGGGGAGCTGTTTTTT
CDR3 protein: CASSWVTGTGELFF
clone size: -
J gene: TRBJ2-2
CDR3 length: 14
D gene: -
V gene: TRBV5-1

CDR3 DNA: TGTGCCAGCAGCGCCCTTAACCCCCGGGGGGCCGGGAACACTGAAGCTTTCTTT
CDR3 protein: CASSALNPRGAGNTEAFF
clone size: -
J gene: TRBJ1-1
CDR3 length: 18
D gene: -
V gene: TRBV9

CDR3 DNA: TGCGCCAGCAGCTTGGGTCTATCGACAGGGGGAGAGACCCAGTACTTC
CDR3 protein: CASSLGLSTGGETQYF
clone size: -
J gene: TRBJ2-5
CDR3 length: 16
D gene: TRBD1
V gene: TRBV5-1

CDR3 DNA: TGTGCCAGCAGCTTAAGGGCAGGGGGCGAAAAACTGTTTTTT
CDR3 protein: CASSLRAGGEKLFF
clone size: -
J gene: TRBJ1-4
CDR3 length: 14
D gene: TRBD1
V gene: TRBV11-2

CDR3 DNA: TGTGCCATCCAACGGACAGGGACAGGGGAGGGCTACACCTTC
CDR3 protein: CAIQRTGTGEGYTF
clone size: -
J gene: TRBJ1-2
CDR3 length: 14
D gene: TRBD1
V gene: TRBV10-3

CDR3 DNA: TGCGCCAGCAGCTTGGGTCCAGGGCAGGGCAATCAGCCCCAGCATTTT
CDR3 protein: CASSLGPGQGNQPQHF
clone size: few
J gene: TRBJ1-5
CDR3 length: 16
D gene: -
V gene: TRBV5-1

CDR3 DNA: TGCGCCAGCAGACTCTACTCGGGCGACGAGCAGTACTTC
CDR3 protein: CASRLYSGDEQYF
clone size: -
J gene: TRBJ2-7
CDR3 length: 13
D gene: -
V gene: TRBV5-1

CDR3 DNA: TGTGCTCTAGAAAGCTATGGCTACACCTTC
CDR3 protein: CALESYGYTF
clone size: -
J gene: TRBJ1-2
CDR3 length: 10
D gene: -
V gene: TRBV30

CDR3 DNA: TGCGCCAGCAAGAAGACGGGAGGGCCGGACGAGCAGTACTTC
CDR3 protein: CASKKTGGPDEQYF
clone size: -
J gene: TRBJ2-7
CDR3 length: 14
D gene: TRBD2
V gene: TRBV5-1

CDR3 DNA: TGTGCCAGCAGCGAGGGGCCGATTGGCTACACCTTC
CDR3 protein: CASSEGPIGYTF
clone size: -
J gene: TRBJ1-2
CDR3 length: 12
D gene: -
V gene: TRBV6-1

CDR3 DNA: TGTGCCAGCAGCACACGACAGAACGAGCAGTACTTC
CDR3 protein: CASSTRQNEQYF
clone size: -
J gene: TRBJ2-7
CDR3 length: 12
D gene: -
V gene: TRBV7-9

CDR3 DNA: TGCAGTGGGACAGGCACCTATGGCTACACCTTC
CDR3 protein: CSGTGTYGYTF
clone size: -
J gene: TRBJ1-2
CDR3 length: 11
D gene: TRBD1
V gene: TRBV20-1

CDR3 DNA: TGTGCCAGCAGACGATGGGGCGGCCCCGGGGAGCTGTTTTTT
CDR3 protein: CASRRWGGPGELFF
clone size: -
J gene: TRBJ2-2
CDR3 length: 14
D gene: -
V gene: TRBV6-5

CDR3 DNA: TGTGCCAGTAGTTCAAGGGGAATGGGTCGGTTCTTC
CDR3 protein: CASSSRGMGRFF
clone size: -
J gene: TRBJ2-1
CDR3 length: 12
D gene: -
V gene: TRBV19

CDR3 DNA: TGTGCCAGTTACCGGACTCCCACAGATACGCAGTATTTT
CDR3 protein: CASYRTPTDTQYF
clone size: -
J gene: TRBJ2-3
CDR3 length: 13
D gene: -
V gene: TRBV6-5

CDR3 DNA: TGTGCCAGCAGCTCTGAAACTGTTCCGCAGTACTTC
CDR3 protein: CASSSETVPQYF
clone size: -
J gene: TRBJ2-7
CDR3 length: 12
D gene: -
V gene: TRBV11-2

CDR3 DNA: TGCGCCAGCAGCTTGGTAGCCACAGATACGCAGTATTTT
CDR3 protein: CASSLVATDTQYF
clone size: -
J gene: TRBJ2-3
CDR3 length: 13
D gene: -
V gene: TRBV5-1

CDR3 DNA: TGTGCCTGGAGCCTATCACCCCTATCAGGGAGACCGTGGACAGGGGCCCTCTATGGCTACACCTTC
CDR3 protein: CAWSLSPLSGRPWTGALYGYTF
clone size: once
J gene: TRBJ1-2
CDR3 length: 22
D gene: TRBD1
V gene: TRBV30

CDR3 DNA: TGTGCCAGCAGTGAGCAGGGAGGGAATGAGCAGTTCTTC
CDR3 protein: CASSEQGGNEQFF
clone size: -
J gene: TRBJ2-1
CDR3 length: 13
D gene: TRBD2
V gene: TRBV2

CDR3 DNA: TGTGCCAGCAGCTTTGCCTCCTCCTACGAGCAGTACTTC
CDR3 protein: CASSFASSYEQYF
clone size: -
J gene: TRBJ2-7
CDR3 length: 13
D gene: -
V gene: TRBV7-2

CDR3 DNA: TGTGCCAGCCAAAGGAACACTGAAGCTTTCTTT
CDR3 protein: CASQRNTEAFF
clone size: few
J gene: TRBJ1-1
CDR3 length: 11
D gene: -
V gene: TRBV25-1

CDR3 DNA: TGCGCCAGCAGTGACACGGACAGGGTGATCTATGGCTACACCTTC
CDR3 protein: CASSDTDRVIYGYTF
clone size: -
J gene: TRBJ1-2
CDR3 length: 15
D gene: TRBD1
V gene: TRBV10-2

CDR3 DNA: TGTGCCATCAGCCGGGACATCAACTACGAGCAGTACTTC
CDR3 protein: CAISRDINYEQYF
clone size: -
J gene: TRBJ2-7
CDR3 length: 13
D gene: -
V gene: TRBV10-3

CDR3 DNA: TGTGCCAGCAGGAGACAGGCGGCAAACTATGGCTACACCTTC
CDR3 protein: CASRRQAANYGYTF
clone size: -
J gene: TRBJ1-2
CDR3 length: 14
D gene: -
V gene: TRBV6-5

CDR3 DNA: TGCGCCAGCAGCCGCCCCGAAGCGGGAGGCCCAGATACGCAGTATTTT
CDR3 protein: CASSRPEAGGPDTQYF
clone size: -
J gene: TRBJ2-3
CDR3 length: 16
D gene: TRBD2
V gene: TRBV5-1

CDR3 DNA: TGTGCCAGCAGCCAACTCCCTTTTCCTAACTATGGCTACACCTTC
CDR3 protein: CASSQLPFPNYGYTF
clone size: once
J gene: TRBJ1-2
CDR3 length: 15
D gene: -
V gene: TRBV4-2

CDR3 DNA: TGTGCCAGCAGCGCGCAGGGGGGAGGCACTGAAGCTTTCTTT
CDR3 protein: CASSAQGGGTEAFF
clone size: -
J gene: TRBJ1-1
CDR3 length: 14
D gene: TRBD1
V gene: TRBV9

CDR3 DNA: TGTGCCAGCAGCCCTAAGGGAGGAGGCACTGAAGCTTTCTTT
CDR3 protein: CASSPKGGGTEAFF
clone size: -
J gene: TRBJ1-1
CDR3 length: 14
D gene: -
V gene: TRBV7-9

CDR3 DNA: TGTGCCAGCAGGTTGGGACTAGCGGAGGTGGGCACAGATACGCAGTATTTT
CDR3 protein: CASRLGLAEVGTDTQYF
clone size: -
J gene: TRBJ2-3
CDR3 length: 17
D gene: TRBD2
V gene: TRBV5-4

CDR3 DNA: TGCGCCAGCAGCTTGCCCACTACAGATACGCAGTATTTT
CDR3 protein: CASSLPTTDTQYF
clone size: -
J gene: TRBJ2-3
CDR3 length: 13
D gene: -
V gene: TRBV5-1

CDR3 DNA: TGTGCCAGCAGCTTTGCAGGGGGCGGTTCCTACGAGCAGTACTTC
CDR3 protein: CASSFAGGGSYEQYF
clone size: -
J gene: TRBJ2-7
CDR3 length: 15
D gene: TRBD1
V gene: TRBV7-2

CDR3 DNA: TGTGCCAGCAGGATACAGGGGTACGAAGGCTACACCTTC
CDR3 protein: CASRIQGYEGYTF
clone size: -
J gene: TRBJ1-2
CDR3 length: 13
D gene: TRBD1
V gene: TRBV6-6

CDR3 DNA: TGTGCCTGGAGTCTCCAGGGATCTGAGCAGTTCTTC
CDR3 protein: CAWSLQGSEQFF
clone size: -
J gene: TRBJ2-1
CDR3 length: 12
D gene: -
V gene: TRBV30

CDR3 DNA: TGTGCCAGCACAGAGAGTAGGGGTCAGCCCCAGCATTTT
CDR3 protein: CASTESRGQPQHF
clone size: -
J gene: TRBJ1-5
CDR3 length: 13
D gene: -
V gene: TRBV6-5

CDR3 DNA: TGTGCCAGCAGGGACAGGTGGCAGGACTATGGCTACACCTTC
CDR3 protein: CASRDRWQDYGYTF
clone size: -
J gene: TRBJ1-2
CDR3 length: 14
D gene: TRBD1
V gene: TRBV28

CDR3 DNA: TGTGCCAGTGGCCTTAGCGGTGCGAACACTGAAGCTTTCTTT
CDR3 protein: CASGLSGANTEAFF
clone size: -
J gene: TRBJ1-1
CDR3 length: 14
D gene: -
V gene: TRBV10-3

CDR3 DNA: TGTGCCAGTAGTATTGAGGGAGCCAAGACCCAGTACTTC
CDR3 protein: CASSIEGAKTQYF
clone size: -
J gene: TRBJ2-5
CDR3 length: 13
D gene: -
V gene: TRBV19

CDR3 DNA: TGTGCCAGCCAGATTGGGGAGGGCAATCAGCCCCAGCATTTT
CDR3 protein: CASQIGEGNQPQHF
clone size: -
J gene: TRBJ1-5
CDR3 length: 14
D gene: -
V gene: TRBV2

CDR3 DNA: TGTGCCAGCAGTTTATTGGCAGGCGAAGAAAAACTGTTTTTT
CDR3 protein: CASSLLAGEEKLFF
clone size: -
J gene: TRBJ1-4
CDR3 length: 14
D gene: -
V gene: TRBV28

CDR3 DNA: TGTGCCAGCAGCGTACTAGCGGAATCCCAAGAGACCCAGTACTTC
CDR3 protein: CASSVLAESQETQYF
clone size: -
J gene: TRBJ2-5
CDR3 length: 15
D gene: TRBD2
V gene: TRBV11-2

CDR3 DNA: TGCAGCGTTGAAACGACGGGGAATCCTGAAAAACTGTTTTTT
CDR3 protein: CSVETTGNPEKLFF
clone size: -
J gene: TRBJ1-4
CDR3 length: 14
D gene: -
V gene: TRBV29-1

CDR3 DNA: TGTGCCAGCAGTCCCGACAGGGTAAGGGGGAATGAGCAGTTCTTC
CDR3 protein: CASSPDRVRGNEQFF
clone size: -
J gene: TRBJ2-1
CDR3 length: 15
D gene: TRBD1
V gene: TRBV27

CDR3 DNA: TGTGCCAGCAAGAGGGGGGATGAAAAACTGTTTTTT
CDR3 protein: CASKRGDEKLFF
clone size: once
J gene: TRBJ1-4
CDR3 length: 12
D gene: -
V gene: TRBV6-5

CDR3 DNA: TGTGCCAGCAGCTTCAGGGACTCCTACGAGCAGTACTTC
CDR3 protein: CASSFRDSYEQYF
clone size: -
J gene: TRBJ2-7
CDR3 length: 13
D gene: -
V gene: TRBV5-6

CDR3 DNA: -
CDR3 protein: CASSEAWGQGARHTF
clone size: -
J gene: TRBJ1-2
CDR3 length: 15
D gene: -
V gene: TRBV6-1

CDR3 DNA: TGTGCCAGCAGCCCTTCGGGGACTAGCAGCACAGATACGCAGTATTTT
CDR3 protein: CASSPSGTSSTDTQYF
clone size: -
J gene: TRBJ2-3
CDR3 length: 16
D gene: TRBD2
V gene: TRBV19

CDR3 DNA: TGTGCCAGCAGCTCAAGGGACAGGTGGAACGAGCAGTACTTC
CDR3 protein: CASSSRDRWNEQYF
clone size: -
J gene: TRBJ2-7
CDR3 length: 14
D gene: TRBD1
V gene: TRBV9